This TCR beta chain was identified in a study of T-cell memory formation after mild COVID-19. Whole-study context: Largely donor-specific TCR clusters were found.

V lost 1 base and J 5 bases, leaving 12 bases between the germline ends. The CDR3 runs to 15 residues. CDR1 is LGHNT, CDR2 FRNRAP, per germline. Study-wide results and limits: Among clones contracting day 15 to 85, CD4/CD8 was balanced, whereas later expanders leaned CD4+. Clones that contracted clustered mainly in CM and EM if CD4+ and in EMRA if CD8+.

This clonotype was recorded a few times. Its antigen is as yet unknown. Using constant-segment primers, 5'RACE produced TCR alpha and TCR beta cDNA libraries carrying sample barcodes and UMIs. TCRdb reprocessed the 5' RACE reads with MiXCR, giving one entry per CDR3 protein. The table has under 450,000 distinct CDR3 sequences, 20% to 25% seen once. The sample comprised PBMCs or a T cell subset sorted from them (not recorded which). This chain connects TRBV12-5 to TRBJ2-4, with D maybe TRBD1 (6 bases). The clonotype comes from an adult woman who had mild COVID-19 (a few samples of this study predate the infection). Cell type and time point are not known. CDR3 sequence: CASGLAADSQNIQYF. CDR3 DNA sequence: TGTGCTAGTGGTTTGGCAGCGGACAGCCAAAACATTCAGTACTTC.